The rows below give T cell receptor beta chains drawn from one sample of a study of blood T cells in healthy people across ages. In TCRdb, the 5' RACE reads were re-called with MiXCR into one record per CDR3 protein. The sample includes about 1.4 million distinct CDR3 sequences, approximately 60% of them seen just once. Sequencing was done on a sample of blood. The source of these receptors is a man aged 18-30 years in good health. CDR3s include the opening cysteine and the closing phenylalanine or tryptophan. D genes are given only for firm matches. Part of the rows lack a size; the others show once, few, many or a class for expanded clones.

CASSDRGLSETQYF	TGTGCCAGCAGTGACAGGGGGCTTTCAGAGACCCAGTACTTC	14	TRBV2	TRBJ2-5	once	TRBD1
CASSRQANYGYTF	TGTGCCAGCAGCCGACAGGCTAACTATGGCTACACCTTC	13	TRBV5-5	TRBJ1-2	NA	NA
CSVERGNTYEQYF	TGCAGCGTTGAAAGGGGTAATACCTACGAGCAGTACTTC	13	TRBV29-1	TRBJ2-7	NA	NA
CASSFPTSGSFHEQFF	TGTGCCAGCAGTTTCCCGACTAGCGGGAGTTTCCATGAGCAGTTCTTC	16	TRBV6-6	TRBJ2-1	NA	TRBD2
CSARGRGADTQYF	TGCAGTGCTAGAGGGCGGGGGGCTGATACGCAGTATTTT	13	TRBV20-1	TRBJ2-3	NA	TRBD2
CGSLGPMNTGELFF	TGCGGCAGCCTGGGACCGATGAACACCGGGGAGCTGTTTTTT	14	TRBV5-1	TRBJ2-2	NA	NA
CASSFQNGEDTQYF	TGTGCCAGCAGCTTTCAAAACGGAGAAGATACGCAGTATTTT	14	TRBV7-9	TRBJ2-3	NA	NA
CSAIHVLGDTQYF	TGCAGTGCTATTCATGTTCTGGGAGATACGCAGTATTTT	13	TRBV20-1	TRBJ2-3	few	NA
CAISVVPRDEQFF	TGTGCCATCAGTGTTGTCCCCAGGGATGAGCAGTTCTTC	13	TRBV10-3	TRBJ2-1	NA	NA
CASRFQGWEPGANVLTF	TGTGCCAGCAGATTTCAGGGATGGGAGCCTGGGGCCAACGTCCTGACTTTC	17	TRBV12-3/TRBV12-4	TRBJ2-6	NA	NA
CSASGTTGTGELFF	TGCAGCGCTTCCGGGACTACCGGCACCGGGGAGCTGTTTTTT	14	TRBV29-1	TRBJ2-2	once	TRBD2
CASSQDSGELPQHF	TGTGCCAGCAGCCAAGACTCCGGTGAATTGCCCCAGCATTTT	14	TRBV4-2	TRBJ1-5	once	NA
CASSAGVSSYEQYF	TGTGCCAGCAGTGCCGGGGTGAGCTCCTACGAGCAGTACTTC	14	TRBV2	TRBJ2-7	NA	NA
CASSVGQRYTDTQYF	TGTGCCAGCAGTGTTGGGCAGAGATACACAGATACGCAGTATTTT	15	TRBV2	TRBJ2-3	NA	NA
CASSFPRRGTGANVLTF	TGTGCCAGCAGCTTCCCCCGGAGGGGAACTGGGGCCAACGTCCTGACTTTC	17	TRBV7-8	TRBJ2-6	NA	NA
CASSRIQGISYEQYF	TGTGCCAGCAGCCGAATACAGGGGATCTCCTACGAGCAGTACTTC	15	TRBV5-6	TRBJ2-7	few	TRBD1
CASSPEAGTSGIRAKDIQYF	TGCGCCAGCAGCCCAGAAGCCGGGACTAGCGGAATTAGAGCCAAAGACATTCAGTACTTC	20	TRBV4-1	TRBJ2-4	NA	TRBD2
CASNPSGGTMDTQYF	TGCGCCAGCAATCCCAGCGGGGGGACTATGGATACGCAGTATTTT	15	TRBV10-2	TRBJ2-3	NA	TRBD2
CSARDGRGPQETQYF	TGCAGTGCTAGAGACGGTCGAGGGCCCCAAGAGACCCAGTACTTC	15	TRBV20-1	TRBJ2-5	NA	NA
CASSWRGTPGNEQFF	TGCGCCAGCAGCTGGAGGGGGACTCCAGGGAATGAGCAGTTCTTC	15	TRBV5-1	TRBJ2-1	once	NA
CASSDRIYEQYF	TGTGCCAGCAGTGACAGGATCTACGAGCAGTACTTC	12	TRBV2	TRBJ2-7	NA	NA
CSASWGETQYF	TGCAGTGCTAGTTGGGGAGAGACCCAGTACTTC	11	TRBV20-1	TRBJ2-5	NA	NA
CASSHPGLATDTQYF	TGTGCCAGCAGCCATCCGGGACTAGCCACAGATACGCAGTATTTT	15	TRBV3-1	TRBJ2-3	NA	TRBD2
CASSPTGLARTQYF	TGTGCCAGCAGCCCGACAGGACTAGCTCGGACCCAGTACTTC	14	TRBV5-5	TRBJ2-5	once	TRBD2
CAWSDYSHSGANVLTF	TGTGCCTGGAGTGATTACAGCCACTCTGGGGCCAACGTCCTGACTTTC	16	TRBV30	TRBJ2-6	NA	NA
CSASNWGGRGNEQFF	TGCAGTGCTAGTAACTGGGGGGGAAGGGGCAATGAGCAGTTCTTC	15	TRBV20-1	TRBJ2-1	NA	TRBD2
CASSGTGTGIRNEQFF	TGTGCCAGCAGCGGCACCGGGACAGGGATTCGTAATGAGCAGTTCTTC	16	TRBV5-5	TRBJ2-1	NA	TRBD1
CSHGGKKGAEQFF	TGCAGTCATGGGGGAAAAAAAGGGGCTGAGCAGTTCTTC	13	TRBV20-1	TRBJ2-1	NA	NA
CSVAGLAGGQGQFF	TGCAGCGTTGCAGGACTAGCGGGGGGGCAGGGGCAGTTCTTC	14	TRBV29-1	TRBJ2-1	NA	TRBD2
CASSYSKGGREAFF	TGTGCCAGCAGTTACTCGAAGGGGGGGAGGGAAGCTTTCTTT	14	TRBV6-5	TRBJ1-1	NA	NA
CASSLAVGGRSRLAGANVLTF	TGTGCCAGCAGTTTAGCGGTAGGCGGGAGAAGTCGGCTAGCTGGGGCCAACGTCCTGACTTTC	21	TRBV12-3/TRBV12-4	TRBJ2-6	once	TRBD2
CASSPQGLEINEQFF	TGTGCCAGCAGTCCCCAGGGACTAGAGATCAATGAGCAGTTCTTC	15	TRBV27	TRBJ2-1	NA	TRBD2
CAWNSGLSYNEQFF	TGTGCCTGGAACAGCGGCCTCTCCTACAATGAGCAGTTCTTC	14	TRBV30	TRBJ2-1	NA	NA